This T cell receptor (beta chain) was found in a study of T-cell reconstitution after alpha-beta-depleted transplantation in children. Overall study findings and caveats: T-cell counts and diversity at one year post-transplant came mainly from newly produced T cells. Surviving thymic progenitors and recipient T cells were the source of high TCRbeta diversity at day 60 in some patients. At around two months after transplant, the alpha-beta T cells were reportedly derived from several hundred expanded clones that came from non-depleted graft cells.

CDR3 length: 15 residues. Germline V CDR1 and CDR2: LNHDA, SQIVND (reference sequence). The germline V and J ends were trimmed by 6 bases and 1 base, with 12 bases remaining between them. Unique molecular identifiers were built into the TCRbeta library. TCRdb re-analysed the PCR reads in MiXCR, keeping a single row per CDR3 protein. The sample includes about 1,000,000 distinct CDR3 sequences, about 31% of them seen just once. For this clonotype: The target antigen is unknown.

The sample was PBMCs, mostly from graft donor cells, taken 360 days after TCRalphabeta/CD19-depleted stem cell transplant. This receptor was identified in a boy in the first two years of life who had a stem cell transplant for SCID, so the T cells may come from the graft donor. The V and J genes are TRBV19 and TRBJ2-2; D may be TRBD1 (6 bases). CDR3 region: CASSKGTLNTGELFF. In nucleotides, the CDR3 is TGTGCCAGTAGCAAAGGGACACTGAACACCGGGGAGCTGTTTTTT.